Sequencing of this T cell receptor beta chain was carried out in a study of robustness of blood B and T cell sequencing listed by TCRdb under 2018. Background for the entire study: The goal of the study was to find out how much peripheral blood is required to reliably describe the TCRbeta and IgG repertoires of an individual. Two replicate TCRbeta cDNA libraries were prepared from one shared RNA pool from a single 10 ml draw, serving as technical replicates. In each of the ten independently drawn blood samples, TCRbeta and IgG repertoires were quantified.

Overall results and qualifications from the work: The 1,000 most abundant TCRbeta clonotypes from the pooled draws were detected in every single 10 ml sample. Between the technical replicate libraries, approximately 95% of the top 10,000 TCRbeta clonotypes in one library were also present in the other library. Because EDTA tubes had to be fractionated immediately, the use of EDTA tubes in multi-site collections was limited. Evidence of cross-contamination, likely from batch processing, showed up in one pair of TCRbeta libraries, so the UMI-sequence pairs shared by that pair of libraries were removed. No improvement in the overlap of rare TCRbeta clonotypes was observed when tubes were pooled, implying that much larger blood volumes would be needed for rare TCRbeta clonotypes to be captured. Combining 3 or 4 tubes (about 27-40 ml blood) brought coverage of the top 10,000 TCRbeta clonotypes close to saturation. TCRbeta rarefaction curves did not fully plateau, suggesting under-sequencing or many low-abundance clonotypes.

This clonotype has a handful of counts. Its antigen is still unknown. Per-base quality was not reported, and no clone a single base away is much larger than it. Libraries were made using PCR. The sample was run on an Illumina MiSeq. cDNA was made using SMARTScribe reverse transcriptase and a 5' template-switch oligo that added a universal priming site. Each cDNA molecule was tagged by a 12-nucleotide random unique molecular identifier (UMI) carried on the template-switch oligo. Chain-specific reverse primers targeted TCRbeta transcripts during reverse transcription. Uracil DNA glycosylase treatment removed residual template-switch adapters, and cDNA was purified with a Qiagen MinElute kit. For the first PCR, KAPA HiFi HotStart ReadyMix was used for approximately 25 cycles, with amplification split across four 50 ul reactions containing step-out primers. Products of the first-round PCR were gel-purified before additional amplification. Illumina Nextera adapters were attached in a second approximately 8-cycle PCR, after which libraries were purified and pooled. The UMI barcode for each TCRbeta molecule was captured by a 50-nucleotide 5' read. On the authors' methods: Using the MIGEC toolkit, reads were grouped by UMI into consensus reads. Final reads were produced by merging forward and reverse consensus reads with PEAR. A custom decontamination script removed identical UMI-sequence pairs shared across libraries, treating them as cross-sample contamination. V(D)J assignment and CDR3 extraction were performed with MIGMAP, a wrapper around IgBLAST. TCR clonotypes were defined by identical V gene, J gene and CDR3 amino acid sequence; CDR1 and CDR2 were not sequenced. The public reads were reanalyzed by TCRdb: fastp trimming at Q25, MiXCR alignment, in-frame beta chains only. CDR3 protein duplicates are merged, each entry listing the most common genes and DNA. TCRdb assigned the V and J calls; the authors' analysis was not used. In this sample the table shows more than 3,500 distinct CDR3 sequences, 45% to 70% of which occur a single time. The ten largest clones add up to 28% of the sample.

The cysteine opens and the phenylalanine closes a CDR3 of 15 amino acids. This entry keeps only the CDR3 DNA: 45 bases, framed from base 1. Via the germline V gene, CDR1 is MNHNS and CDR2 SASEGT. V is shortened by 5 bases, J by 6 bases, and the region joining them spans 17 bases. TCRbeta repertoires were measured from mRNA instead of genomic DNA, an approach that captures expressed receptors. Without cell sorting, buffy coat leukocytes were collected into Trizol, and RNA was extracted using the Direct-zol RNA MiniPrep Plus kit. EDTA blood tubes were spun right away at 4 degrees C to separate plasma, buffy coat and red blood cells.

The sequenced sample consisted of peripheral blood. This clonotype was sampled from a human donor in good health. The chain employs TRBV6-1 and TRBJ1-5; TRBD1 is possibly the D segment (5 matching bases). The nucleotide sequence is given as TGTGCCAGCAGTACAGGAGAATCCCCCCCTCAGCCCCAGCATTTT. Translated, this is CASSTGESPPQPQHF.